This T cell receptor (beta chain) stems from a study of OX40 agonist ivuxolimab in advanced cancers. Sequencing was performed with immunoSEQ multiplex PCR; in TCRdb, only in-frame clones are kept and a portion is missing. The profile shows about 80,000 clones, 92% of them singletons. Comment on this clone: Its antigen is not identified.

Study-wide results and limits: Nonresponders included some who also had low normalized T-cell clonal expansion. Among T cells, CD8+ cells averaged more expanded clones than CD4+ cells.

The CDR3 sequence is 15 residues long. Losses at the gene ends were 7 bases for V and 2 bases for J; bases not matched to a gene: 5. Germline-derived CDR1 and CDR2 are SEHNR and FQNEAQ (reference sequence). The TCR originated in an adult with an advanced solid tumor such as melanoma, head and neck, liver or kidney cancer. The gene calls are TRBV7-9 and TRBJ2-1, with TRBD2 identical over 10 bases. The source was CD4+ or CD8+ T cells sorted from blood, collected in a trial of the OX40 agonist ivuxolimab. CDR3 nucleotide sequence: TGTGCCAGCATTCGGGGGACTAGCGCCTACAATGAGCAGTTCTTC. Protein: CASIRGTSAYNEQFF.